A selection of T cell receptor beta chains follows, all from one sample in a study of a mutant IDH1 vaccine in newly diagnosed glioma. Their specific antigens are unknown. The method was immunoSEQ multiplex PCR; TCRdb's version includes in-frame clones alone and lacks a portion of them. The sample contains about 54,000 clones, 80% to 85% of which appear only once. Sequences were derived from PBMCs, sampled from a glioma patient whose treatment included an IDH1 peptide vaccine. The receptor set was obtained from a woman aged 18-29 years with glioma. Each CDR3 is given with its conserved first and last residue. A D gene is named only where the DNA matches it firmly. The size entry is marked missing in some rows and otherwise reads once, few, many or a size class.

TRBV18	NA	NA	TRBJ1-2	CASSPPRNNYGYTF	TGTGCCAGCTCACCACCAAGGAATAACTATGGCTACACCTTC
TRBV15	NA	NA	TRBJ2-5	CATSREVTGHQETQYF	TGTGCCACCAGCAGAGAAGTTACAGGCCACCAAGAGACCCAGTACTTC
TRBV7-9	NA	NA	TRBJ2-5	CASSLLLQGGGETQYF	TGTGCCAGCAGCTTACTCCTACAGGGAGGTGGGGAGACCCAGTACTTC
TRBV6-1	NA	NA	TRBJ1-3	CASSEQDSGNTIYF	TGTGCCAGCAGTGAACAGGACTCTGGAAACACCATATATTTT
TRBV7-8	once	NA	TRBJ1-4	CASSLTKRGTTNEKLFF	TGTGCCAGCAGCTTGACCAAGAGAGGAACAACTAATGAAAAACTGTTTTTT
TRBV5-1	NA	NA	TRBJ1-3	CASSLGSDRGNTIYF	TGCGCCAGCAGCTTGGGTTCCGACAGAGGAAACACCATATATTTT
TRBV29-1	NA	NA	TRBJ1-2	CSVVGDPTGYTF	TGCAGCGTTGTAGGAGATCCGACTGGCTACACCTTC
TRBV7-9	NA	NA	TRBJ2-7	CASSLAIGELYEQYF	TGTGCCAGCAGCTTAGCGATAGGGGAGCTCTACGAGCAGTACTTC
TRBV5-6	NA	TRBD1	TRBJ1-3	CASRRQGPGNTIYF	TGTGCCAGCAGGCGACAGGGGCCTGGAAACACCATATATTTT
TRBV5-1	NA	NA	TRBJ1-1	CASSFDGDNTEAFF	TGCGCCAGCAGCTTCGACGGAGATAACACTGAAGCTTTCTTT
TRBV5-1	NA	NA	TRBJ2-5	CASSFLGETQYF	TGCGCCAGCAGCTTTTTAGGGGAGACCCAGTACTTC
TRBV7-2	NA	NA	TRBJ2-3	CASLLRGADTQYF	TGTGCCAGCCTTCTTCGGGGGGCGGATACGCAGTATTTT
TRBV19	NA	NA	TRBJ1-1	CASITPNTEAFF	TGTGCCAGTATAACGCCGAACACTGAAGCTTTCTTT
TRBV4-1	NA	TRBD1	TRBJ1-1	CASSQEDRGSTEAFF	TGCGCCAGCAGCCAAGAAGACAGGGGAAGCACTGAAGCTTTCTTT
TRBV9	once	TRBD2	TRBJ2-1	CASSVFSGGRGEQFF	TGTGCCAGCAGCGTCTTTTCGGGAGGGCGAGGGGAGCAGTTCTTC
TRBV5-6	NA	NA	TRBJ2-7	CASSSLGQNYEQYF	TGTGCCAGCAGCTCGCTCGGACAGAACTACGAGCAGTACTTC
TRBV6-4	NA	TRBD2	TRBJ2-1	CASSVRGSSYNEQFF	TGTGCCAGCAGTGTGCGGGGGAGCTCCTACAATGAGCAGTTCTTC
TRBV29-1	NA	NA	TRBJ1-2	CSVVRPAYGYTF	TGCAGCGTTGTCAGGCCGGCCTATGGCTACACCTTC
TRBV20-1	NA	NA	TRBJ1-3	CSALSGGTIYF	TGCAGTGCTCTAAGCGGGGGCACCATATATTTT
TRBV6-1	once	NA	TRBJ2-7	CASSEAGVSYEQYF	TGTGCCAGCAGTGAAGCAGGGGTGTCCTACGAGCAGTACTTC
TRBV4-2	NA	NA	TRBJ2-3	CASSQSGGKDTQYF	TGTGCCAGCAGCCAATCTGGGGGTAAAGATACGCAGTATTTT
TRBV19	NA	NA	TRBJ2-5	CASSIAGRIQETQYF	TGTGCCAGTAGTATAGCAGGAAGGATCCAAGAGACCCAGTACTTC
TRBV5-1	NA	NA	TRBJ1-3	CASSPDGSGNTIYF	TGCGCCAGCAGCCCGGATGGCTCTGGAAACACCATATATTTT
TRBV5-6	NA	NA	TRBJ2-7	CASSLGLFYEQYF	TGTGCCAGCAGCTTGGGACTTTTCTACGAGCAGTACTTC
TRBV6-5	once	NA	TRBJ2-1	CASSVDGNEQFF	TGTGCCAGCAGCGTCGATGGGAATGAGCAGTTCTTC
TRBV7-6	NA	NA	TRBJ2-7	CASSPDGSYEQYF	TGTGCCAGCAGCCCAGACGGATCCTACGAGCAGTACTTC
TRBV10-1	NA	NA	TRBJ2-7	CASSESGSPYEQYF	TGCGCCAGCAGTGAGTCCGGGTCCCCCTACGAGCAGTACTTC
TRBV2	NA	NA	TRBJ1-2	CASIFTAFDGYTF	TGTGCCAGCATTTTCACAGCATTTGATGGCTACACCTTC
TRBV30	NA	TRBD2	TRBJ2-2	CAWSIAGVRTGELFF	TGTGCCTGGAGTATAGCGGGAGTAAGGACCGGGGAGCTGTTTTTT
TRBV2	NA	TRBD2	TRBJ2-2	CARAGVGTGELFF	TGTGCCAGAGCGGGAGTTGGCACCGGGGAGCTGTTTTTT
TRBV10-3	NA	TRBD1	TRBJ2-3	CAKSQGATDTQYF	TGTGCCAAATCACAGGGGGCGACAGATACGCAGTATTTT
TRBV19	NA	NA	TRBJ1-4	CASSIARAPNEKLFF	TGTGCCAGTAGTATAGCGCGGGCCCCTAATGAAAAACTGTTTTTT
TRBV6-6	NA	NA	TRBJ1-4	CASSYLEKLFF	TGTGCCAGCAGTTACTTAGAAAAACTGTTTTTT
TRBV27	NA	TRBD2	TRBJ2-7	CASSFGGRSYEQYF	TGTGCCAGCAGTTTCGGGGGGAGGAGTTACGAGCAGTACTTC
TRBV7-9	NA	NA	TRBJ1-3	CASSLLGQGHSGNTIYF	TGTGCCAGCAGCTTACTCGGGCAGGGCCACTCTGGAAACACCATATATTTT
TRBV29-1	NA	NA	TRBJ1-5	CSVEERVGQPQHF	TGCAGCGTTGAAGAAAGGGTTGGTCAGCCCCAGCATTTT
TRBV7-2	NA	NA	TRBJ2-6	CASSLYGGPASTGANVLTF	TGTGCCAGCAGCTTATACGGCGGGCCCGCCAGTACTGGGGCCAACGTCCTGACTTTC
TRBV7-9	NA	NA	TRBJ1-4	CASSLSPGQLGSEKLFF	TGTGCCAGCAGCTTAAGCCCGGGGCAATTGGGAAGTGAAAAACTGTTTTTT
TRBV7-9	once	TRBD1	TRBJ1-2	CASSLADRPYYGYTF	TGTGCCAGCAGCTTAGCGGACAGGCCCTACTATGGCTACACCTTC
TRBV21-1	once	NA	TRBJ1-1	CASSKSGDLNTEAFF	TGTGCCAGCAGCAAATCTGGGGACTTGAACACTGAAGCTTTCTTT
TRBV30	NA	TRBD1	TRBJ1-1	CAWSPNRGMGNTEAFF	TGTGCCTGGAGTCCGAACAGGGGCATGGGGAACACTGAAGCTTTCTTT
TRBV19	NA	NA	TRBJ1-1	CASSTIIGGAEAFF	TGTGCCAGTAGTACAATCATAGGGGGGGCTGAAGCTTTCTTT
TRBV19	NA	TRBD1	TRBJ1-3	CASSIFSGTASGNTIYF	TGTGCCAGTAGCATTTTCTCCGGGACAGCGTCTGGAAACACCATATATTTT
TRBV5-1	NA	TRBD1	TRBJ2-2	CASSGAGTGMTGELFF	TGCGCCAGCAGCGGGGCCGGGACAGGGATGACCGGGGAGCTGTTTTTT
TRBV27	NA	NA	TRBJ2-7	CASSPLEGRRLDYEQYF	TGTGCCAGCAGTCCCCTAGAGGGGCGCCGCCTGGACTACGAGCAGTACTTC
TRBV5-6	NA	NA	TRBJ2-7	CASSPGGGYEQYF	TGTGCCAGCAGCCCTGGAGGAGGCTACGAGCAGTACTTC
TRBV11-2	NA	TRBD2	TRBJ2-7	CASRAPGTMHSYEQYF	TGTGCCAGCAGGGCGCCCGGGACTATGCACTCCTACGAGCAGTACTTC
TRBV5-4	NA	TRBD2	TRBJ2-7	CASSYGTSGTLTYEQYF	TGTGCCAGCAGCTACGGGACTAGCGGGACTCTTACCTACGAGCAGTACTTC
TRBV29-1	NA	NA	TRBJ1-1	CSVVEQGTEAFF	TGCAGCGTTGTCGAACAGGGAACTGAAGCTTTCTTT
TRBV2	few	TRBD1	TRBJ1-1	CASRPLTDREAFF	TGTGCCAGCCGCCCCCTTACGGACAGGGAAGCTTTCTTT
TRBV15	once	NA	TRBJ1-1	CATSRDVGGSGEAFF	TGTGCCACCAGCAGAGATGTTGGGGGGTCGGGTGAAGCTTTCTTT
TRBV7-9	NA	NA	TRBJ2-3	CASSQGAGAVYF	TGTGCCAGCAGCCAAGGCGCGGGGGCGGTGTATTTT
TRBV5-1	NA	NA	TRBJ1-6	CASNGGLNSPLHF	TGCGCCAGCAATGGGGGGCTGAATTCACCCCTCCACTTT
TRBV29-1	NA	NA	TRBJ2-5	CSVEWGRETQYF	TGCAGCGTGGAATGGGGGAGGGAGACCCAGTACTTC